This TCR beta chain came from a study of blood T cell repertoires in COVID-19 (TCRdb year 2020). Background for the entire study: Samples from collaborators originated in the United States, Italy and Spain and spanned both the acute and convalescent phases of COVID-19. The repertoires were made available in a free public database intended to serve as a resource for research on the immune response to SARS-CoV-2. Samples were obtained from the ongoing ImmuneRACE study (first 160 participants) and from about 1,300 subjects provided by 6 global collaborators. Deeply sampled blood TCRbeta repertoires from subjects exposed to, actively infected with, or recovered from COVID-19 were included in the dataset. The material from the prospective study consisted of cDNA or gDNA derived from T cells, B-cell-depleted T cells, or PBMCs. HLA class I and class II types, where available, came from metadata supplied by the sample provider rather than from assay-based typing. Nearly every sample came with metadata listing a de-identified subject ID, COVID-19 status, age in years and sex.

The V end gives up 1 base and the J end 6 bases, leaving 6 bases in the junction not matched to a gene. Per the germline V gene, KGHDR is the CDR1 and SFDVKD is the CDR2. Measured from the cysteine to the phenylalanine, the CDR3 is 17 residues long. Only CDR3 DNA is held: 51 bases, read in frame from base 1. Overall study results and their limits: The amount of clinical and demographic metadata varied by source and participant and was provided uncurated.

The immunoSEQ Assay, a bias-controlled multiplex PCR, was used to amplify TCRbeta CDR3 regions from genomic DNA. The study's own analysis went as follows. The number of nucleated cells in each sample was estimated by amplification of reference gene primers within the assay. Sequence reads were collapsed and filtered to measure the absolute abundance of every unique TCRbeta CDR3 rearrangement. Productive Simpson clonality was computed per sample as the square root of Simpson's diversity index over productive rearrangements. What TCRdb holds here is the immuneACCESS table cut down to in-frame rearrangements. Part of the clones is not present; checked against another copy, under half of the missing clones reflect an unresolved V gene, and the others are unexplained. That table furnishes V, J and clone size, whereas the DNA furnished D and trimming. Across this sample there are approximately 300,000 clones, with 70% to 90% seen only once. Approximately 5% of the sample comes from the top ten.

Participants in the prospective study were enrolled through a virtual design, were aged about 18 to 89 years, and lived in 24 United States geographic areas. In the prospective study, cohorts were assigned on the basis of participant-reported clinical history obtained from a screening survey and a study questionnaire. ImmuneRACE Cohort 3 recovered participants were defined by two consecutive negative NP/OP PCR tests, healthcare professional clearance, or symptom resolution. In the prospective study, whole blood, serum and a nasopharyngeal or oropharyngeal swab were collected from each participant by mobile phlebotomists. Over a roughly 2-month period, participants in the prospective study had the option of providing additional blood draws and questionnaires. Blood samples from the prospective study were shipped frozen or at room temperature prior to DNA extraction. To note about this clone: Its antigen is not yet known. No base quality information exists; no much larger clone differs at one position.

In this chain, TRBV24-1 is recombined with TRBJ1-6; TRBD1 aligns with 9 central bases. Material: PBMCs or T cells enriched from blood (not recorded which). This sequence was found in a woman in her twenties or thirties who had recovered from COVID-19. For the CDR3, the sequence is CATSDFAGQGSNSPLHF. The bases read TGTGCCACCAGTGATTTTGCAGGACAGGGGTCTAATTCACCCCTCCACTTT.